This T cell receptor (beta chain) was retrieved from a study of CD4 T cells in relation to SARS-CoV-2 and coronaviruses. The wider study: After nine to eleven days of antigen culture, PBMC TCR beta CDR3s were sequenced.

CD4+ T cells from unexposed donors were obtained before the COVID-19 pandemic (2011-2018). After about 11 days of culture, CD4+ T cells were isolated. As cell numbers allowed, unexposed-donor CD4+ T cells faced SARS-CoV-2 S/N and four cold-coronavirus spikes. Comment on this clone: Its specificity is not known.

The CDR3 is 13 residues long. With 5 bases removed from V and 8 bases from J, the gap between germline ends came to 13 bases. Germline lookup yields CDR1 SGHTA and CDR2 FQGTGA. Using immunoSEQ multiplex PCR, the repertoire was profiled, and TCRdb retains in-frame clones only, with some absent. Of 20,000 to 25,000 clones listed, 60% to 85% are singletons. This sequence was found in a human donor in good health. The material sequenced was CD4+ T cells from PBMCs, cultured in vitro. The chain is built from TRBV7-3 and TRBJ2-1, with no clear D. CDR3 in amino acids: CASSAPTTDEQFF. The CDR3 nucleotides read TGTGCCAGCAGCGCCCCCACTACAGATGAGCAGTTCTTC.